This TCR delta chain was captured in a study of gamma-delta T cells after stem cell transplantation. Germline CDR1 reads GEAIGNYY; CDR2 reads EKD. CDR3 length equals 20 residues. The trim removed 3 bases at V and 0 bases at J, leaving 10 bases unmatched. Remarks on this clone: The translation of this DNA and the TCRdb protein of a much larger clone differ at residue 6, probably owing to a read error; the protein shown here is translated from the DNA.

TCRdb called clones from the RT-PCR reads again using CATT. This sample has over 1,100 delta-chain clones, with 6.5% found just once. The chain carries TRDV2 and TRDJ3, with TRDD3 matching over 10 bases. The source material was gamma-delta T cells. The clonotype was recovered from a human donor. It is not recorded whose cells these are; they may come from a transplant donor. CDR3 residues: CACDPMLGDMPSWDTRQMFF. CDR3 DNA: TGTGCCTGTGACCCCATGCTGGGGGATATGCCCTCCTGGGACACCCGACAGATGTTTTTC.